Below are 20 T cell receptor beta chains sequenced from a single sample in a study of blood T cell repertoires in COVID-19. The protocol was immunoSEQ multiplex PCR, while the TCRdb copy is restricted to in-frame clones and leaves out a portion. The sample holds more than 200,000 clones; about 88% are singletons and the top ten take 5.2%. Sequenced: peripheral blood. These TCRs come from a woman aged 60-70 years with COVID-19, enrolled during active disease.

The V gene is TRBV11-2, the J gene TRBJ1-5, with 10 bases matching TRBD1. V trimming: 1 base; J trimming: 5 bases; junction bases outside the gene matches: 5. The CDR3 consists of 16 residues. Germline CDR1 SGHAT, CDR2 FQNNGV. The CDR3 region is CASSLGLGTGDQPQHF. CDR3 DNA sequence: TGTGCCAGCAGCTTAGGTTTGGGGACAGGGGATCAGCCCCAGCATTTT.

The chain uses TRBV14 and TRBJ1-6; possibly TRBD1 for D (5 bases). Germline CDR1 reads SGHDN; CDR2 reads FVKESK. This CDR3 spans 14 amino acids. V lost 0 bases to trimming and J lost 7 bases, with 7 bases between them. CDR3 sequence: CASSQETVNSPLHF. The CDR3 DNA is TGTGCCAGCAGCCAAGAGACAGTGAATTCACCCCTCCACTTT. Full variable domain (missing parts from reference TRBV14 and TRBJ1-6): EAGVTQFPSHSVIEKGQTVTLRCDPISGHDNLYWYRRVMGKEIKFLLHFVKESKQDESGMPNNRFLAERTGGTYSTLKVQPAELEDSGVYFCASSQETVNSPLHFGNGTRLTVT.

This chain links TRBV18 with TRBJ2-7; 9 bases are shared with TRBD1. Germline trimming cut 6 bases from V and 3 bases from J; bases unmatched to any gene: 12. Germline CDR1 and CDR2: KGHSH and LQKENI. The CDR3 runs 16 residues. The CDR3 DNA reads TGTGCCAGCTCTCAGCTCGGGACAGGGTCTTTCTACGAGCAGTACTTC. It is translated as CASSQLGTGSFYEQYF.

The CDR3 here is CASSLGGSANTGELFF. The CDR3 DNA reads TGCGCCAGCAGCTTGGGTGGCTCAGCGAACACCGGGGAGCTGTTTTTT. The chain employs TRBV5-1 and TRBJ2-2; D remains unclear. The CDR3 sequence is 16 residues long. Germline-derived CDR1 and CDR2 are SGHRS and YFSETQ. Trimming took 0 bases from V and 0 from J, leaving 9 bases between them.

This chain uses TRBV29-1 with TRBJ2-7; 10 bases match TRBD2. The CDR3 is made up of 17 amino acids. The germline V gene encodes CDR1 SQVTM and CDR2 ANQGSEA. Trimming took 6 bases from V and 6 from J; bases not matched to a gene: 20. The CDR3 nucleotides read TGCAGCGTCCTCCTGTCCGGGCCACTAGCGGGGTCTGCCGAGCAGTACTTC. Protein: CSVLLSGPLAGSAEQYF.

This rearrangement joins TRBV29-1 to TRBJ2-2, with a tentative D call TRBD1 (5 bases). Germline CDR1 SQVTM, CDR2 ANQGSEA. The CDR3 sequence is 16 residues long. Between the trimmed V and J ends, which lost 4 bases and 0 bases, there was a span of 15 bases. CDR3 sequence (DNA): TGCAGCGTTGCCGGATGGGGCGGCACGAACACCGGGGAGCTGTTTTTT. Translating gives CSVAGWGGTNTGELFF.

This chain joins TRBV7-3 and TRBJ2-5; 7 bases line up with TRBD2. Trimming cost V 5 bases and J 11 bases; bases outside gene matches: 14. This CDR3 has 14 residues. Germline V CDR1 and CDR2: SGHTA, FQGTGA. For the CDR3, the DNA is TGTGCCAGCAGCCCTAATGCGGCGGGAGTCGCTCAGTACTTC. It yields the protein CASSPNAAGVAQYF. The variable domain in full, with the rest retrieved from reference TRBV7-3 and TRBJ2-5, is GAGVSQTPSNKVTEKGKYVELRCDPISGHTALYWYRQSLGQGPEFLIYFQGTGAADDSGLPNDRFFAVRPEGSVSTLKIQRTERGDSAVYLCASSPNAAGVAQYFGPGTRLLVL.

The rearrangement joins TRBV19 to TRBJ1-2, with 7 bases lining up with TRBD1. This CDR3 comprises 14 residues. V was clipped by 4 bases and J by 4 bases; unmatched bases: 6. Germline CDR1 is LNHDA and CDR2 is SQIVND (reference sequence). The CDR3 DNA sequence: TGTGCCAGTAGTAGGGGGACAGTGTTCTATGGCTACACCTTC. This gives the protein CASSRGTVFYGYTF.

The rearrangement uses TRBV7-2 and TRBJ2-5; 9 bases align to TRBD2. The CDR3 contains 15 residues. The V and J ends lost 1 base and 5 bases, in that order; junction bases with no gene match: 5. CDR1 SGHTA and CDR2 FQGNSA come from the germline V gene. CDR3 coding DNA: TGTGCCAGCAGCTTAGAGAGCGGGAGGTTTGAGACCCAGTACTTC. Its translation: CASSLESGRFETQYF.

The genes are TRBV3-1 (or the pseudogene TRBV3-2) and TRBJ2-5; D perhaps matches TRBD1 (6 bases). Germline V gene data show CDR1 as LGHDT and CDR2 as YNNKEL (reference sequence). V gave up 6 bases and J gave up 5 bases, with 10 bases separating them. CDR3 length: 12 residues. The CDR3 loop reads CASRPGDETQYF. The DNA for the CDR3 is TGTGCCAGCAGGCCAGGGGACGAGACCCAGTACTTC.

This chain joins TRBV5-4 and TRBJ1-6; no clear D. CDR3 size: 15 residues. The V end lost 0 bases, the J end lost 4 bases, and 8 bases lay between the germline ends. Germline CDR1 SGHNT, CDR2 YYREEE (reference sequence). Here the CDR3 DNA reads TGTGCCAGCAGCTTGGACAGTCGGTATAATTCACCCCTCCACTTT. Its translation: CASSLDSRYNSPLHF. The full variable domain, in which reference TRBV5-4 and TRBJ1-6 provide the parts outside the CDR3, is ETGVTQSPTHLIKTRGQQVTLRCSSQSGHNTVSWYQQALGQGPQFIFQYYREEENGRGNFPPRFSGLQFPNYSSELNVNALELDDSALYLCASSLDSRYNSPLHFGNGTRLTVT.

The chain recombines TRBV11-2 with TRBJ2-1, with 7 positions matching TRBD2. V dropped 2 bases and J dropped 3; count of bases not matched to a gene: 4. There are 15 residues in the CDR3. Germline V CDR1 and CDR2: SGHAT, FQNNGV. This chain's CDR3 is CASSLRREIYNEQFF. For the CDR3, the DNA is TGTGCCAGCAGCTTACGGCGGGAGATCTACAATGAGCAGTTCTTC. The whole variable domain, filled in from reference TRBV11-2 and TRBJ2-1, reads EAGVAQSPRYKIIEKRQSVAFWCNPISGHATLYWYQQILGQGPKLLIQFQNNGVVDDSQLPKDRFSAERLKGVDSTLKIQPAKLEDSAVYLCASSLRREIYNEQFFGPGTRLTVL.

The rearrangement uses TRBV5-8 and TRBJ1-2, with a tentative D call TRBD1 (6 bases). In germline, CDR1 is SGHTS, CDR2 YDEGEE. The ends were cut back, 4 bases at V and 14 bases at J, with 30 bases in the middle. This CDR3 has 16 residues. For the CDR3, the DNA is TGTGCCAGCAGCCCGCGACAGGAGCAAAGAAAGGCGCTACGGACCTTC. As protein: CASSPRQEQRKALRTF.

The gene calls are TRBV2 and TRBJ1-1; 8 bases fit TRBD1. Trimming took 6 bases from V and 1 from J; bases not matched to a gene: 10. CDR1 is SNHLY, CDR2 FYNNEI, per germline. The CDR3 covers 16 residues. CDR3 residues: CASRPGTGGKNTEAFF. As DNA, the CDR3 is TGTGCCAGCAGACCCGGGACAGGAGGAAAGAACACTGAAGCTTTCTTT.

This chain links TRBV30 with TRBJ1-4; D is perhaps TRBD1 (5 bases). Trimming cost V 1 base and J 5 bases, with 11 bases left between them. CDR1 is GTSNPN and CDR2 is SVGIG in the germline V gene (reference sequence). There are 14 residues in the CDR3. CDR3 bases: TGTGCCTGGAGTGGTCAGGGTATCAATGAAAAACTGTTTTTT. It encodes CAWSGQGINEKLFF.

The CDR3 DNA is TGTGCCTGGAGAGAGGGGAGGCCAGGAGAAACCCTGAGGAAGACCCAGTACTTC. Protein: CAWREGRPGETLRKTQYF. The chain couples TRBV30 to TRBJ2-5; possible D gene TRBD2, 6 bases. The CDR3 consists of 18 residues. Trimming shortened V by 3 bases and J by 6 bases, and 29 bases separated the two germline ends. Germline V lookup: CDR1 GTSNPN, CDR2 SVGIG (reference sequence).

The chain carries TRBV6-1 and TRBJ1-6; 11 bases map to TRBD1. CDR1 is MNHNS and CDR2 is SASEGT in the germline V gene. Trimming at V came to 3 bases and at J to 15 bases, leaving 7 bases not matched to a gene. The length of the CDR3 is 14 residues. The DNA for the CDR3 is TGTGCCAGCAGTGACCGACCGGGACAGGGGGGCCTCCACTTT. Translation: CASSDRPGQGGLHF.

The gene calls are TRBV5-1 and TRBJ1-2, with TRBD1 identical over 8 bases. V lost 4 bases, J lost 5 bases, and 10 bases stayed unmatched. The CDR3 spans 15 residues. The germline CDR1 and CDR2 sequences are SGHRS and YFSETQ. The CDR3 protein is CASSSSTGGEYGYTF. The CDR3 DNA sequence: TGCGCCAGCAGCAGTTCCACAGGGGGGGAATATGGCTACACCTTC.

V is TRBV6-5 and J is TRBJ2-7; possibly TRBD1 for D (6 bases). Trimming pared 11 bases from V and 4 bases from J, leaving 15 bases between. The CDR3 sequence is 12 residues long. Germline V gene sequence: CDR1 MNHEY, CDR2 SVGAGI. The CDR3 spells CALWTDQYEQYF. In DNA, the CDR3 is TGTGCCCTGTGGACAGACCAGTACGAGCAGTACTTC.

V usage is TRBV27 and J usage is TRBJ1-2; possible D gene TRBD1, 6 bases. CDR1 and CDR2 from the germline V gene are MNHEY and SMNVEV (reference sequence). The CDR3 has 15 residues. With 5 bases removed from V and 6 bases from J, the gap between germline ends came to 19 bases. CDR3 sequence: CASSAPGQRQDGYTF. CDR3 nucleotides: TGTGCCAGCAGTGCGCCCGGACAGCGCCAAGATGGCTACACCTTC.